The 4 T cell receptor beta chains reported below all come from one sample, sequenced in a study of blood T cell repertoires in COVID-19 (dated by TCRdb to the early 2020s). The library was obtained by the immunoSEQ multiplex PCR assay. The table comes from immuneACCESS by way of TCRdb, which keeps in-frame sequences with V and J called. Part of the clones is missing from these tables; in studies checked, under half for an unresolved V gene and the rest for unknown reasons. The sample table holds some 200,000 clones, of which around nine tenths were seen once. The ten largest account for roughly a sixth of the sample. The sequenced material came from peripheral blood. The source is a man aged 50-60 years with COVID-19, enrolled during active disease.

The rearrangement joins TRBV19 to TRBJ1-1, with a tentative D call TRBD1 (5 bases). The CDR3 covers 15 residues. V was pared by 2 bases and J by 3 bases, with 13 bases between. Germline V gene sequence: CDR1 LNHDA, CDR2 SQIVND (reference sequence). CDR3 in DNA: TGTGCCAGTAGTATAAGGTCCGCGACAGACACTGAAGCTTTCTTT. Translated, it gives CASSIRSATDTEAFF.

The chain combines TRBV19 with TRBJ1-4; 8 bases are shared with TRBD1. V shed 5 bases and J 2 bases; nucleotides not matched to a gene: 1. The CDR3 has 14 residues. CDR1 is LNHDA, CDR2 SQIVND, per germline (reference sequence). CDR3 loop: CASSDRGTNEKLFF. The CDR3 DNA is TGTGCCAGTAGTGACAGGGGCACTAATGAAAAACTGTTTTTT.

This clone was observed a single time. The chain has TRBV19 and TRBJ2-3; D is perhaps TRBD2 (5 bases). The germline gives CDR1 LNHDA, CDR2 SQIVND (reference sequence). This CDR3 spans 14 amino acids. Trimming took 6 bases from V and 5 from J, leaving 15 bases between them. The CDR3 region is CASSLALAQDTQYF. The CDR3 DNA reads TGTGCCAGTAGCCTAGCCCTAGCACAAGATACGCAGTATTTT.

The rearrangement joins TRBV6-6 to TRBJ2-7; 7 bases are shared with TRBD1. The CDR3 has 16 amino acids. Looked up from germline, CDR1 is MNHNY and CDR2 is SVGAGI (reference sequence). The V segment lost 3 bases and the J segment 1 base; nucleotides outside the gene matches: 9. Here the CDR3 DNA reads TGTGCCAGCAGTTATGTAACAGGGGCCTCTTCCTACGAGCAGTACTTC. This codes for CASSYVTGASSYEQYF.